Listed below are T cell receptor beta chains from one sample, sequenced in a study of T cells in Graves' hyperthyroidism and ophthalmopathy. TCRdb re-called the multiplex PCR reads through MiXCR, storing one row per CDR3 protein. The table lists 640,000 or so distinct CDR3 sequences, 11% to 15% of them singletons. Sequencing used blood. These receptors were collected from a woman younger than 30 with Graves' ophthalmopathy. Each CDR3 is given with its conserved first and last residue. A D gene is named only where the DNA matches it firmly. Where a row states a size, it is once, few, many or the class of an expanded clone; other rows omit it.

>TRBJ2-2|TRBD1|many|TRBV28
TGTGCCAGCAGTTCACGCAGAAGGGACAGGGCGAACACCGGGGAGCTGTTTTTT
CASSSRRRDRANTGELFF
>TRBJ2-7|-|many|TRBV13
TGTGCCAGCAGCTTAGGACGGGAGAGGGACGAGCAGTACTTC
CASSLGRERDEQYF
>TRBJ2-1|-|-|TRBV4-1
TGCGCCAGCAGCCAAGATGTAAGGGAGCAGTTCTTC
CASSQDVREQFF
>TRBJ2-1|-|-|TRBV14
TGTGCCAGCAGCCATGGGAGTGGATACAATGAGCAGTTCTTC
CASSHGSGYNEQFF
>TRBJ2-5|-|-|TRBV25-1
TGTGCCAGCAGTGGGCGGTGGGGGTCCGGCGAGACCCAGTACTTC
CASSGRWGSGETQYF
>TRBJ2-4|-|-|TRBV19
TGTGCCAGTAGTCTAAGGGCGGTACTTCCCTTGGGAGCCAAAAACATTCAGTACTTC
CASSLRAVLPLGAKNIQYF
>TRBJ2-7|-|-|TRBV11-1
TGTGCCAGCAGCCTCCCGCAGGGGCGCCGGTACGAGCAGTACTTC
CASSLPQGRRYEQYF
>TRBJ1-5|-|few|TRBV11-3
TGTGCCAGCACTGCGGGGCATTATTATAGCAATCAGCCCCAGCATTTT
CASTAGHYYSNQPQHF
>TRBJ1-5|TRBD1|many|TRBV12-3/TRBV12-4
TGTGCCAGCACCCCGGACAGGATCAATCAGCCCCAGCATTTT
CASTPDRINQPQHF
>TRBJ2-7|-|-|TRBV19
TGTGCCAGTTCTCGGACAGAACTAAGCTCCTACGAGCAGTACTTC
CASSRTELSSYEQYF
>TRBJ1-2|TRBD1|few|TRBV28
TGTGCCAGCAGTGACAGGGGGTTCAACTATGGCTACACCTTC
CASSDRGFNYGYTF
>TRBJ2-3|-|many|TRBV4-1
TGCGCCAGCAGCCAGGGGGACGTAAGCACAGATACGCAGTATTTT
CASSQGDVSTDTQYF
>TRBJ2-1|-|few|TRBV29-1
TGCAGCGGGGGGTGGGGGGAACTAGGGTTTGGGGGTGAGCAGTTCTTC
CSGGWGELGFGGEQFF
>TRBJ1-2|TRBD1|-|TRBV20-1
TGCAGTGCTAGGGGGGACAGGGCAGGGGGCTACACCTTC
CSARGDRAGGYTF
>TRBJ2-1|TRBD2|-|TRBV6-2/TRBV6-3
TGTGCCAGCAGCAGACTAGCGGGCTCCTACGATGAGCAGTTCTTC
CASSRLAGSYDEQFF
>TRBJ1-1|-|many|TRBV5-1
TGCGCCAGCAGCCGAAAATTGGGGGCTGACACTGAAGCTTTCTTT
CASSRKLGADTEAFF
>TRBJ2-3|TRBD2|-|TRBV7-3
TGTGCCAGCAGTCCCGGGGGGGCGACAGATACGCAGTATTTT
CASSPGGATDTQYF
>TRBJ2-5|-|many|TRBV6-1
TGTGCCAGCAGTTTGACCCCGGGCCAAGCCCCTGCGACCCAGTACTTC
CASSLTPGQAPATQYF
>TRBJ1-1|-|many|TRBV12-3/TRBV12-4
TGTGCCAGCAGTTTAAATGAGAACACTGAAGCTTTCTTT
CASSLNENTEAFF
>TRBJ2-1|TRBD1|many|TRBV24-1
TGTGCCACCAGTGACCGCTGGGACAGTACCTACAATGAGCAGTTCTTC
CATSDRWDSTYNEQFF
>TRBJ1-1|-|many|TRBV20-1
TGCAGTGCCATGGACACAAACACTGAAGCTTTCTTT
CSAMDTNTEAFF
>TRBJ1-1|TRBD1|-|TRBV11-2
TGTGCCAGCAGCTTAGACAGGGGGATGGGGACAGCTAACACTGAAGCTTTCTTT
CASSLDRGMGTANTEAFF
>TRBJ2-3|-|few|TRBV4-3
TGCGCCAGCAGCCAACACAAGACCTCAGGGGGCACAGATACGCAGTATTTT
CASSQHKTSGGTDTQYF
>TRBJ2-6|-|many|TRBV27
TGTGCCAGCAGTTCTGGGGCCAACGTCCTGACTTTC
CASSSGANVLTF
>TRBJ2-3|TRBD2|many|TRBV12-3/TRBV12-4
TGTGCCAGCAGCCCCAATATAGCGGGAGGGCCGGATACGCAGTATTTT
CASSPNIAGGPDTQYF
>TRBJ1-1|-|-|TRBV6-9
TGTGCCAGCAGTTACGACGGGGTTTATGGAGCTTTCTTT
CASSYDGVYGAFF
>TRBJ1-5|TRBD1|few|TRBV6-1
TGTGCCAGCAGAGCCTACAACAGGGGGTTACCCTTTAAAAATCAGCCCCAGCATTTT
CASRAYNRGLPFKNQPQHF
>TRBJ1-5|-|many|TRBV12-3/TRBV12-4
TGTGCCAGCAGCGGACAGAACAATCAGCCCCAGCATTTT
CASSGQNNQPQHF
>TRBJ1-1|TRBD1|many|TRBV3-1
TGTGCCAGCAGCCAAGAGGGGACAGGGGTATGGTATGGCACTGAAGCTTTCTTT
CASSQEGTGVWYGTEAFF
>TRBJ1-1|TRBD1|many|TRBV24-1
TGTGCCACCAGTGGGTCGACAGGGCCAAGGGCGTGGACTGAAGCTTTCTTT
CATSGSTGPRAWTEAFF
>TRBJ2-1|TRBD2|-|TRBV3-1
TGTGCCAGCAGCCCGGGGGGACTTACTAGCGGCCGGGTAAACAATGAGCAGTTCTTC
CASSPGGLTSGRVNNEQFF
>TRBJ2-5|-|many|TRBV12-3/TRBV12-4
TGTGCCAGCAGTCCCCCCCTCCCCGGGGCGGGACTGGAGACCCAGTACTTC
CASSPPLPGAGLETQYF
>TRBJ2-2|-|many|TRBV20-1
TGCAGTGCTAGAGATGACAGGCCCGAGCTGTTTTTT
CSARDDRPELFF
>TRBJ2-5|-|many|TRBV28
TGTGCCAGCAGTTTAGTACAGGGACGGAAGACCCAGTACTTC
CASSLVQGRKTQYF
>TRBJ2-7|-|-|TRBV5-1
TGCGCCAGCAGCTTGGCAAATGGGAGGAGCTCCTACGAGCAGTACTTC
CASSLANGRSSYEQYF
>TRBJ1-5|-|few|TRBV4-1
TGCGCCAGCAGCCAAGTTACATTCGAACAGCCCCAGCATTTT
CASSQVTFEQPQHF
>TRBJ1-1|-|many|TRBV27
TGTGCCAGCAGTTTATCAGCAATGAACACTGAAGCTTTCTTT
CASSLSAMNTEAFF
>TRBJ1-6|-|many|TRBV2
TGTGCCAGCAGCGTCGATCCGGGGTCCAGCTCCTATAATTCACCCCTCCACTTT
CASSVDPGSSSYNSPLHF
>TRBJ2-7|TRBD2|many|TRBV27
TGTGCCAGCAGTCCCGGGACTAGCGGGAGTTACGAGCAGTACTTC
CASSPGTSGSYEQYF
>TRBJ2-1|TRBD2|few|TRBV7-9
TGTGCCAGCAGCCAAATAGCGGGATTCTCCTACAATGAGCAGTTCTTC
CASSQIAGFSYNEQFF
>TRBJ1-6|TRBD1|many|TRBV11-2
TGTGCCAGCAGCCCTCAGGGGGGCAGTTCACCCCTCCACTTT
CASSPQGGSSPLHF
>TRBJ1-5|-|many|TRBV6-1
TGTGCCAGCAGGTTACAGGGACTTACTAATCAGCCCCAGCATTTT
CASRLQGLTNQPQHF
>TRBJ2-1|TRBD2|-|TRBV4-1
TGCGCCAGCAGCCAAGATCCGACTAGCGGGAGGGTTAGTGAGCAGTTCTTC
CASSQDPTSGRVSEQFF
>TRBJ2-5|-|-|TRBV5-1
TGCGCCAGCATCTCAGATCCGAATCAAGAGACCCAGTACTTC
CASISDPNQETQYF
>TRBJ1-5|-|-|TRBV12-3/TRBV12-4
TGTGCCAGCAGTGTACAGGGAGGGGTGAATCAGCCCCAGCATTTT
CASSVQGGVNQPQHF
>TRBJ2-5|TRBD2|once|TRBV28
TGTGCCAGCAGCCATGCAGCGACTAGCGGGAGCCGGGAGACCCAGTACTTC
CASSHAATSGSRETQYF
>TRBJ2-7|TRBD2|few|TRBV6-2/TRBV6-3
TGTGCCAGCAGAACCGTTATGACGGGAGGCGAGCAGTACTTC
CASRTVMTGGEQYF
>TRBJ2-1|-|many|TRBV2
TGTGCCAGCAGTGAAATTGGCGACTCGATTTCCTACAATGAGCAGTTCTTC
CASSEIGDSISYNEQFF
>TRBJ2-1|-|many|TRBV5-1
TGCGCCAGCAGGGATGTAGGCGGACAGAGCTCCTACAATGAGCAGTTCTTC
CASRDVGGQSSYNEQFF
>TRBJ1-2|-|many|TRBV9
TGTGCCAGCAGCGTTTGGGAAACTAACTATGGCTACACCTTC
CASSVWETNYGYTF
>TRBJ2-7|TRBD2|few|TRBV7-9
TGTGCCAGCACTGGAGAGGGAGGCGGGAGGGAGCAGTACTTC
CASTGEGGGREQYF
>TRBJ2-7|TRBD2|-|TRBV7-9
TGTGCCAGCAGCTCCCTGACTAGCGGGGGGACCTACGAGCAGTACTTC
CASSSLTSGGTYEQYF
>TRBJ1-2|-|many|TRBV18
TGTGCCAGCTCACCACCGTCGGGGGGGGGCCGATCCGGCTACACCTTC
CASSPPSGGGRSGYTF
>TRBJ2-1|-|many|TRBV30
TGTGCCTGGAGTCCCCGACTCTCCCCCTACAATGAGCAGTTCTTC
CAWSPRLSPYNEQFF